These 20 T cell receptor beta chains originate from one sample sequenced in a study of regulatory T cells in long-lasting Graves disease. Time point specified: newly diagnosed GD, antithyroid drugs for less than 3 months. With RNA extracted from PBMCs as input, the TCR library was made. With iRepertoire HTBI primers and Arm-PCR of CDR3 regions, TCR beta libraries were built. TCRdb fed the multiplex PCR reads into MiXCR, producing one record per CDR3 protein. In the table there are 500,000 to 700,000 distinct CDR3 sequences, 16% of which are singletons. These data were also reused for a study on T cells in Graves' hyperthyroidism and ophthalmopathy.

The specimen was peripheral blood mononuclear cells (PBMCs), collected at new diagnosis, from a patient treated with antithyroid drugs. These receptors were collected from a woman aged 25 to 39 with Graves disease.

This clonotype was counted many times. The chain combines TRBV7-8 with TRBJ2-2; D possibly matches TRBD1 or TRBD2 (7 bases each). This CDR3 spans 18 amino acids. Germline CDR1 SGHVS, CDR2 FQNEAQ. Trimming cost V 2 bases and J 0 bases, with 16 bases left between them. The CDR3 coding sequence is TGTGCCAGCAGCTTATGGGAGGGGACAGCCACGAACACCGGGGAGCTGTTTTTT. Translation gives CASSLWEGTATNTGELFF. Variable domain in full (rest from reference TRBV7-8 and TRBJ2-2): GAGVSQSPRYKVAKRGQDVALRCDPISGHVSLFWYQQALGQGPEFLTYFQNEAQLDKSGLPSDRFFAERPEGSVSTLKIQRTQQEDSAVYLCASSLWEGTATNTGELFFGEGSRLTVL.

V and J are TRBV5-1 and TRBJ1-4; perhaps TRBD1 as D (5 bases). The V and J ends lost 0 bases and 2 bases respectively, with 11 bases between them. This CDR3 has 16 amino acids. Germline CDR1 SGHRS, CDR2 YFSETQ. The DNA of the CDR3 is TGCGCCAGCAGCTTGGGGCAGGGTACGACTAATGAAAAACTGTTTTTT. Translating gives CASSLGQGTTNEKLFF.

This clonotype was seen only a few times. CDR3 sequence: CSARAKTSGRYTGELFF. CDR3 coding DNA: TGCAGTGCTAGAGCCAAGACTAGCGGGAGGTACACCGGGGAGCTGTTTTTT. V gene TRBV20-1 combines with J gene TRBJ2-2, with 13 bases fitting TRBD2. The CDR3 consists of 17 residues. V trimming: 1 base; J trimming: 3 bases; junction bases outside the gene matches: 5. Germline V gene data show CDR1 as DFQATT and CDR2 as SNEGSKA (reference sequence).

This clonotype appeared many times. This chain joins TRBV7-9 and TRBJ2-7, with TRBD1 matching over 9 bases. V gave up 7 bases and J gave up 6 bases; unmatched junction bases: 10. The CDR3 spans 14 residues. Germline V gene lookup returns CDR1 SEHNR and CDR2 FQNEAQ (reference sequence). This CDR3 reads CASTTGTGKPEQYF. The CDR3, as DNA: TGTGCCAGCACGACCGGGACAGGGAAGCCCGAGCAGTACTTC.

The gene calls are TRBV20-1 and TRBJ2-7; the match to TRBD2 covers 8 bases. V lost 6 bases and J lost 2; bases outside the gene matches: 3. Germline V gives CDR1 DFQATT, CDR2 SNEGSKA (reference sequence). The CDR3 is 12 residues long. For the CDR3, the DNA is TGCAGTGCGCCGGGACTAGCCTACGAGCAGTACTTC. Protein product: CSAPGLAYEQYF.

In this sample, this clonotype turned up a few times. The chain links TRBV11-3 to TRBJ2-1; 10 bases are a match to TRBD2. Germline trimming cut 7 bases from V and 9 bases from J; bases unmatched to any gene: 6. The CDR3 spans 13 residues. The germline V gene encodes CDR1 SGHNT and CDR2 YENEEA. The CDR3 sequence: CASTSGRAIEQFF. The CDR3 nucleotides are TGTGCCAGCACGAGCGGGAGGGCCATTGAGCAGTTCTTC.

This chain links TRBV14 with TRBJ2-7; 9 nucleotides align to TRBD2. This CDR3 is built from 14 residues. V gave up 6 bases and J gave up 5 bases; unmatched junction bases: 8. Looked up from germline, CDR1 is SGHDN and CDR2 is FVKESK. The CDR3 sequence is CASRRSGGNDEQYF. CDR3 DNA sequence: TGTGCCAGCAGACGAAGCGGGGGGAACGACGAGCAGTACTTC.

This clonotype was found once. The chain recombines TRBV15 with TRBJ1-1; D not certain. This CDR3 comprises 14 residues. The V gene lost 2 bases and the J gene lost 2 bases, with 9 bases spanning the gap. From germline, CDR1 is LNHNV and CDR2 YYDKDF (reference sequence). This CDR3 reads CATSRRTLNTEAFF. DNA for the CDR3: TGTGCCACCAGCAGACGGACGCTAAACACTGAAGCTTTCTTT.

This clonotype has ten or more counts. The V call is TRBV2, the J call TRBJ2-1; no reliable D call. This CDR3 has 13 residues. Trimming removed 7 bases at V and 6 bases at J, with 13 bases between. CDR1 and CDR2 from the germline V gene are SNHLY and FYNNEI. Here the CDR3 DNA reads TGTGCCAGCAAGGGCAGAAGACTCAATGAGCAGTTCTTC. It specifies CASKGRRLNEQFF.

The chain links TRBV5-1 to TRBJ2-7; D is uncertain. V lost 2 bases to trimming and J lost 1 base, with 13 bases between them. Germline V gives CDR1 SGHRS, CDR2 YFSETQ. The CDR3 totals 15 residues. CDR3 protein: CASSLGPGRSYEQYF. CDR3 coding DNA: TGCGCCAGCAGCTTAGGGCCAGGACGTTCCTACGAGCAGTACTTC. The full variable domain, in which reference TRBV5-1 and TRBJ2-7 provide the parts outside the CDR3, is KAGVTQTPRYLIKTRGQQVTLSCSPISGHRSVSWYQQTPGQGLQFLFEYFSETQRNKGNFPGRFSGRQFSNSRSEMNVSTLELGDSALYLCASSLGPGRSYEQYFGPGTRLTVT.

This clonotype has more than one count but fewer than ten. V is TRBV5-1 and J is TRBJ2-5; D might be TRBD1 (6 bases). Germline assignment: CDR1 SGHRS and CDR2 YFSETQ. The CDR3 runs 15 residues. Between the trimmed V and J ends, which lost 0 bases and 4 bases, there was a span of 13 bases. The CDR3 sequence is CASSLGGPGGETQYF. CDR3 sequence (DNA): TGCGCCAGCAGCTTGGGGGGGCCTGGTGGAGAGACCCAGTACTTC. The full variable domain, completed using reference TRBV5-1 and TRBJ2-5, is KAGVTQTPRYLIKTRGQQVTLSCSPISGHRSVSWYQQTPGQGLQFLFEYFSETQRNKGNFPGRFSGRQFSNSRSEMNVSTLELGDSALYLCASSLGGPGGETQYFGPGTRLLVL.

The chain links TRBV18 to TRBJ1-2, with D unresolved. V was cut by 2 bases and J by 5 bases, with 12 bases left in between. Germline-derived CDR1 and CDR2 are KGHSH and LQKENI. The CDR3 is 14 residues long. The CDR3 sequence: CASSPEGGGYGYTF. In nucleotides, the CDR3 is TGTGCCAGCTCACCAGAGGGAGGAGGGTATGGCTACACCTTC.

This clonotype occurred a few times. This sequence joins TRBV20-1 and TRBJ1-4; D is ambiguous. The CDR3 is 17 residues long. CDR1 DFQATT and CDR2 SNEGSKA come from the germline V gene (reference sequence). V was pared by 6 bases and J by 0 bases, with 20 bases between. The CDR3 bases are TGCAGTGCCAAAACAAGGGTCGGGCATGCAACTAATGAAAAACTGTTTTTT. The encoded protein is CSAKTRVGHATNEKLFF.

This clonotype occurred many times. The chain employs TRBV10-3 and TRBJ2-1; 12 positions match TRBD2. Germline V gives CDR1 ENHRY, CDR2 SYGVKD. The V segment lost 6 bases and the J segment 5 bases; nucleotides outside the gene matches: 5. CDR3 length equals 15 residues. Written as DNA, the CDR3 is TGTGCCATCAGGTCGACTAGCGGGGGAAACAATGAGCAGTTCTTC. It is translated as CAIRSTSGGNNEQFF.

The chain recombines TRBV28 with TRBJ2-3; D may be TRBD2 (6 bases). V was trimmed by 6 bases and J by 9 bases, leaving 13 bases between them. This CDR3 spans 12 amino acids. From germline, CDR1 is MDHEN and CDR2 SYDVKM. This chain's CDR3 is CASSQLGGTQYF. CDR3 sequence (DNA): TGTGCCAGCAGCCAGCTTGGGGGGACGCAGTATTTT.

This clonotype was recorded many times. The V call is TRBV28, the J call TRBJ2-4, with 8 bases fitting TRBD2. Germline V gene sequence: CDR1 MDHEN, CDR2 SYDVKM. V was clipped by 3 bases and J by 3 bases; unmatched bases: 4. This CDR3 region has 15 residues. CDR3 sequence (DNA): TGTGCCAGCAGTTTCAGCGGGAGAGTCAAAAACATTCAGTACTTC. Its protein is CASSFSGRVKNIQYF.

Many counts were recorded for this clonotype. The chain joins TRBV7-6 to TRBJ2-3; 7 bases are a match to TRBD1. The J segment lost 6 bases and the V segment lost 5 bases, leaving 5 bases of the junction unmatched. Germline CDR1 reads SGHVS; CDR2 reads FNYEAQ. The CDR3 has 13 amino acids. The CDR3 DNA sequence: TGTGCCAGCAGCGCCTACAGGGGTGATACGCAGTATTTT. It encodes CASSAYRGDTQYF.

The chain employs TRBV7-3 and TRBJ2-1, with D uncertain. Germline V gene lookup returns CDR1 SGHTA and CDR2 FQGTGA. Trimming shortened V by 8 bases and J by 12 bases, and 11 bases separated the two germline ends. This CDR3 is 10 amino acids long. The CDR3 DNA follows: TGTGCCAGCGAAAGGGCAGGGCAGTTCTTC. The encoded protein is CASERAGQFF. Full variable domain (rest looked up from reference TRBV7-3 and TRBJ2-1): GAGVSQTPSNKVTEKGKYVELRCDPISGHTALYWYRQSLGQGPEFLIYFQGTGAADDSGLPNDRFFAVRPEGSVSTLKIQRTERGDSAVYLCASERAGQFFGPGTRLTVL.

This clonotype was found many times. The V gene is TRBV28, the J gene TRBJ2-5; D unclear. Trimming stripped 7 bases from V and 5 bases from J, with 11 bases between. Per the germline V gene, CDR1 is MDHEN and CDR2 is SYDVKM. This CDR3 is built from 12 residues. In DNA form, the CDR3 reads TGTGCCAGCACCCACCGGTCGGAGACCCAGTACTTC. Its translation: CASTHRSETQYF.

Comments on this clonotype: The junction and the germline gene differ at one end; a read error may be behind it. The genes are TRBV13 and TRBJ2-2, with 10 bases lining up with TRBD2. The CDR3 sequence is 15 residues long. CDR1 and CDR2 (germline): PRHDT, FYEKMQ (reference sequence). The CDR3 DNA reads TGTGCCAGCGGGGGATTACTAGCGGGAATCGGGGAGCTGCTTTTT. It yields the protein CASGGLLAGIGELLF.